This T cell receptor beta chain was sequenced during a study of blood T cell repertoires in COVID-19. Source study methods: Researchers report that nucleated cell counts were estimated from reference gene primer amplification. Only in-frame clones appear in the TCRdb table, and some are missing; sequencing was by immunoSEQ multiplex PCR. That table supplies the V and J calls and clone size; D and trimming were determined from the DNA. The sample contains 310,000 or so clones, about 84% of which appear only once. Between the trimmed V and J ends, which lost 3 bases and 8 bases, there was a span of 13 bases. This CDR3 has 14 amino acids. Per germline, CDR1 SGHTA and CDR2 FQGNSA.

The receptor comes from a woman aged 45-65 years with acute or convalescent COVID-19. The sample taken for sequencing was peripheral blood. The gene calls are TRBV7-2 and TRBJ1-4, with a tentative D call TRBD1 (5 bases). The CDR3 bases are TGTGCCAGCAGCTTCGACAGAAGAAGGGAAAAACTGTTTTTT. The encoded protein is CASSFDRRREKLFF.